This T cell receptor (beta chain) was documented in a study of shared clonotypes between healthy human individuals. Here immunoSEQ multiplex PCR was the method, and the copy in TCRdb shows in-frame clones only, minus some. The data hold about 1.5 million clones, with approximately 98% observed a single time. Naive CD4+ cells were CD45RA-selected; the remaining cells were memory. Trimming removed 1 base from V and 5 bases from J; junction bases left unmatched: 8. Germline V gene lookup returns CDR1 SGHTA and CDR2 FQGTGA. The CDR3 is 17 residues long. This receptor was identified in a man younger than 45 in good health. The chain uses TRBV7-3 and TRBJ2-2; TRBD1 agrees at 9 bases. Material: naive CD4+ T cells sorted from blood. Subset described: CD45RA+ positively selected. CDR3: CASSLISTGGWTGELFF. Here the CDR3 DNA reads TGTGCCAGCAGCTTAATCTCGACAGGGGGATGGACCGGGGAGCTGTTTTTT. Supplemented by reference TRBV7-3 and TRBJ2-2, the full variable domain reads GAGVSQTPSNKVTEKGKYVELRCDPISGHTALYWYRQSLGQGPEFLIYFQGTGAADDSGLPNDRFFAVRPEGSVSTLKIQRTERGDSAVYLCASSLISTGGWTGELFFGEGSRLTVL.